This TCR beta chain emerged from a study of blood T cell repertoires in COVID-19 (dated by TCRdb to about 2020). Looking at the study overall: Samples from collaborators originated in the United States, Italy and Spain and spanned both the acute and convalescent phases of COVID-19. Nearly every sample came with metadata listing a de-identified subject ID, COVID-19 status, age in years and sex. The material from the prospective study consisted of cDNA or gDNA derived from T cells, B-cell-depleted T cells, or PBMCs. HLA class I and class II types, where available, came from metadata supplied by the sample provider rather than from assay-based typing. The dataset comprised deeply sampled blood TCRbeta repertoires from subjects exposed to, actively infected with, or recovered from COVID-19. Samples came from the ongoing ImmuneRACE study (first 160 participants) plus 1,254 subjects from 6 global collaborators. The repertoires were released in a freely available public database intended as a resource for research on the immune response to SARS-CoV-2.

Whole blood was collected in K2EDTA tubes by collaborating institutions according to the institutions' own protocols. For TCRbeta analysis, collaborators shipped samples as frozen whole blood, isolated PBMCs, or DNA extracted from either of those sample types. The immunoSEQ Assay, a bias-controlled multiplex PCR, was used to amplify TCRbeta CDR3 regions from genomic DNA. For the original study's pipeline: The number of nucleated cells in each sample was estimated from the amplification of reference gene primers within the assay. Sequence reads were collapsed and filtered to measure the absolute abundance of every unique TCRbeta CDR3 rearrangement. For each sample, productive Simpson clonality was calculated by taking the square root of Simpson's diversity index across productive rearrangements. TCRdb holds this immuneACCESS table with in-frame rearrangements only. Some clones are missing; in checked studies, unresolved V genes explain under half, and the rest has no known cause. V and J calls and clone size follow that table, whereas D and trimming were derived from the DNA. The sample includes hundreds of thousands of clones, with about four fifths observed a single time. The ten most abundant clones make up about 2.3% of the sample.

The paper as a whole reports these results and caveats: The quantity of clinical and demographic metadata differed by source and by participant and was supplied without curation.

According to the germline V gene, CDR1 reads SGHTS and CDR2 reads YDEGEE. The junction shows trimming of 0 bases on V and 3 bases on J, and the gene matches do not reach 6 bases of it. The CDR3 has 17 amino acids, counting the end cysteine and phenylalanine. Solely the CDR3 DNA is kept, with 51 bases framed from the first base. A word on this clone: It lacks a known antigen. No base qualities exist here, and no much larger clone lies one base off it.

Recombination connected TRBV5-8 to TRBJ2-1, with 10 bases in between that match TRBD1. The sequence derives from a woman aged 40 to 50 with active or convalescent COVID-19. Sequencing used peripheral blood. The DNA is as follows: TGTGCCAGCAGCTTGGCCCCAGGACAGGGGGTCTACAATGAGCAGTTCTTC. It translates to CASSLAPGQGVYNEQFF.